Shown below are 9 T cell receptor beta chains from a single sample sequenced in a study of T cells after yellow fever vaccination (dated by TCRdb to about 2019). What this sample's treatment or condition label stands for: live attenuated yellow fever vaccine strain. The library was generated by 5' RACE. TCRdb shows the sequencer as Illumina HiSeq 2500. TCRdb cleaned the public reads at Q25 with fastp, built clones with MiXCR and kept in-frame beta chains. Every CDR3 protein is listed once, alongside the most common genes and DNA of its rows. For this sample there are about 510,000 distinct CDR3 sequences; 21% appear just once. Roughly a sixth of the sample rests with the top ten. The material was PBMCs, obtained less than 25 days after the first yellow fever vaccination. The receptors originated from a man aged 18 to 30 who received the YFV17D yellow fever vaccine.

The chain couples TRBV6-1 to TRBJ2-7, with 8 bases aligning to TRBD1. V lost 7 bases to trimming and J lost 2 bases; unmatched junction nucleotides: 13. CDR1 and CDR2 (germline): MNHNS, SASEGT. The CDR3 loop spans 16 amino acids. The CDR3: CASTQDWTGHPYEQYF. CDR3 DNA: TGTGCCAGCACCCAAGATTGGACAGGGCACCCCTACGAGCAGTACTTC.

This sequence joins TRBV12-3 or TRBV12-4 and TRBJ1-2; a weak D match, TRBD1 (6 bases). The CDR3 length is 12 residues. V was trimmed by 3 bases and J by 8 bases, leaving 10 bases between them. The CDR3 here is CASSFQRGGYTF. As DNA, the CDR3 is TGTGCCAGCAGTTTCCAGAGGGGGGGCTACACCTTC.

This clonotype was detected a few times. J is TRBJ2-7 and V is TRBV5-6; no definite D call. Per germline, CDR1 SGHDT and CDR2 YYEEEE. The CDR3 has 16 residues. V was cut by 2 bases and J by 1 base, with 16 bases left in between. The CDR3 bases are TGTGCCAGCAGCTTACGACATTGGACCTCGTCCTACGAGCAGTACTTC. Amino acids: CASSLRHWTSSYEQYF.

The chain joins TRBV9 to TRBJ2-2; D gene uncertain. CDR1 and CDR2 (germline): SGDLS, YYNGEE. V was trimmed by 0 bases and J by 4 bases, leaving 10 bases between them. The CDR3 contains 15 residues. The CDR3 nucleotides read TGTGCCAGCAGCGTAGGGCCGTCGGCCACCGGGGAGCTGTTTTTT. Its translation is CASSVGPSATGELFF.

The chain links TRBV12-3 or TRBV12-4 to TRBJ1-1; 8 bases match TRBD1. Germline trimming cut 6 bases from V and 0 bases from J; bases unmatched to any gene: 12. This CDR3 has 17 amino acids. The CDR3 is CASSPSPGTGLNTEAFF. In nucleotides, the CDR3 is TGTGCCAGCAGCCCTAGTCCCGGGACAGGCTTGAACACTGAAGCTTTCTTT.

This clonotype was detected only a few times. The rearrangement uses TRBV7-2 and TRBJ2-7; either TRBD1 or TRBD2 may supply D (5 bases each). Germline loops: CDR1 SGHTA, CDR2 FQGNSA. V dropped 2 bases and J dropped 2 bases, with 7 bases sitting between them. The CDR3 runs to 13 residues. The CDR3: CASSLRDAYEQYV. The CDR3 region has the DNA TGTGCCAGCAGCTTAAGGGACGCCTACGAGCAGTACGTC.

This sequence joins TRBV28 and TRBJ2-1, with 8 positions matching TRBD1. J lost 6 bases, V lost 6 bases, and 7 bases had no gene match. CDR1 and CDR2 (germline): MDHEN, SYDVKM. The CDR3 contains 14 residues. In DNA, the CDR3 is TGTGCCAGCAGACCTGGACAGGGAGGCAATGAGCAGTTCTTC. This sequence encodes CASRPGQGGNEQFF.

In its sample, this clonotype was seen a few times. This chain's CDR3 is CASSLDALSYEQYF. CDR3 DNA: TGTGCCAGCAGCTTAGATGCGCTGTCTTACGAGCAGTACTTC. V and J are TRBV7-6 and TRBJ2-7; D not resolved. The length of the CDR3 is 14 residues. CDR1 and CDR2 from the germline V gene are SGHVS and FNYEAQ. V was cut by 1 base and J by 4 bases, with 11 bases left in between.

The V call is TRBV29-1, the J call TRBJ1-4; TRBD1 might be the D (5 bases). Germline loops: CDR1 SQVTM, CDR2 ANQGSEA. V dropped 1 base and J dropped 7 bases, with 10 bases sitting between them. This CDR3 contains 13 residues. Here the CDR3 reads CSVEGRGGEKLFF. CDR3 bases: TGCAGCGTTGAAGGGAGGGGCGGTGAAAAACTGTTTTTT.